This TCR beta chain stems from a study of cytomegalovirus exposure and HLA in healthy donors. Study outcomes and limitations: Sequence variants that were highly shared formed a cluster that was likely a sequencing artifact. In vitro confirmation showed three CMV-associated chains to be CMV antigen specific. TCR beta V- and J-gene trimming, according to a later analysis, was linked to a missense DCLRE1C variant. Productive status was seen about 87% or about 30% of the time for most TCR beta V segments in an earlier analysis.

13 Jbeta primers and 60 Vbeta primers were used for the PCR. Some clones are missing from TCRdb's copy, which holds only in-frame ones; the method was immunoSEQ multiplex PCR. The table shows around 180,000 clones, with 81% occurring only once. In regard to this clone: Antigen specificity is unknown.

Germline V gene data show CDR1 as MDHEN and CDR2 as SYDVKM. V lost 6 bases to trimming and J lost 5 bases; unmatched junction nucleotides: 1. CDR3 length equals 13 residues. Sequencing was performed on PBMCs. The source of this sequence is a woman between 18 and 29 years old in good health and CMV-seropositive. The V gene is TRBV28, the J gene TRBJ1-6; 7 bases align to TRBD1. The chain's CDR3 is CASRTGNNSPLHF. The CDR3 region has the DNA TGTGCCAGCAGGACAGGGAATAATTCACCCCTCCACTTT.